This T cell receptor beta chain is drawn from a study of blood T cells in healthy people across ages. Study context: Researchers report that template switching captured about one barcoded beta molecule per two T cells.

This clonotype has only a few counts. The second PCR ran roughly 6 to 11 cycles with a sample-barcoded 5' primer and J-beta primers. MiXCR, applied by TCRdb to the 5' RACE reads, yields one record per CDR3 protein. Of 1.5 million to 2 million distinct CDR3 sequences listed, 49% are singletons. The V gene's germline CDR1 is LNHNV and CDR2 YYDKDF (reference sequence). The CDR3 spans 10 residues. V dropped 2 bases and J dropped 13 bases, with 8 bases sitting between them. The donors, all healthy, were Caucasians living in Russia, aged roughly 6 to 100. Specimen: blood. The receptor was derived from a woman in her 40s in good health. V usage is TRBV15 and J usage is TRBJ2-5; D uncertain. The CDR3 reads CATSRRTSYF. CDR3 in DNA: TGTGCCACCAGCAGACGCACCTCGTACTTC.